The sequence of this TCR beta chain was determined in a study of cytomegalovirus exposure and HLA in healthy donors. General study findings and limits: Some public TCRs appeared in many individuals, while most sequences were rare.

Regarding this clone: As yet, its antigen is unknown.

This PCR relied on a set of 60 Vbeta primers and 13 Jbeta primers. The protocol was immunoSEQ multiplex PCR, while the TCRdb copy is restricted to in-frame clones and leaves out a portion. Of 90,000 to 150,000 clones detected, roughly 60% appear once; the ten largest clones hold 8% to 10%. Germline assignment: CDR1 LNHDA and CDR2 SQIVND (reference sequence). This CDR3 is built from 13 residues. The V gene lost 4 bases and the J gene lost 4 bases, with 10 bases spanning the gap. The chain employs TRBV19 and TRBJ1-1; D not certain. Material for sequencing was PBMCs. The sequence derives from a middle-aged man in good health and CMV-seropositive. The CDR3 region has the DNA TGTGCCAGTAGTAACGTGGGGAGCACTGAAGCTTTCTTT. This codes for CASSNVGSTEAFF.